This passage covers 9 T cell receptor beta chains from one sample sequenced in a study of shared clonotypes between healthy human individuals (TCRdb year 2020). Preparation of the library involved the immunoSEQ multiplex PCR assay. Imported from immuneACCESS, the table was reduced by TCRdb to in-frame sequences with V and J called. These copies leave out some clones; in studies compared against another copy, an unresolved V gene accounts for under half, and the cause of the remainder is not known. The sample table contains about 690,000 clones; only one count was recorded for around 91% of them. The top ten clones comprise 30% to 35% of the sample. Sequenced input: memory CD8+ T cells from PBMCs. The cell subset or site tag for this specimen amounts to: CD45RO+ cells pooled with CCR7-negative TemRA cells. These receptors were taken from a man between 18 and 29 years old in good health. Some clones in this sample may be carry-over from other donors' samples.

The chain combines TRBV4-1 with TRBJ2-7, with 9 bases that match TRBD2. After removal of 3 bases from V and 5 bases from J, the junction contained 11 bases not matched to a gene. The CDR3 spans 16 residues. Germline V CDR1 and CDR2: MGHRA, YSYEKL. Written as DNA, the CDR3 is TGCGCCAGCAGCCACCCGGTTAGCGGGAGATTCCACGAGCAGTACTTC. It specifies CASSHPVSGRFHEQYF.

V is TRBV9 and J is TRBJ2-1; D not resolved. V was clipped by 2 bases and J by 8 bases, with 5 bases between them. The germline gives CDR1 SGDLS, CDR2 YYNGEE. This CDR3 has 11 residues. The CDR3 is CASSVGDEQFF. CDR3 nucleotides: TGTGCCAGCAGCGTCGGCGATGAGCAGTTCTTC.

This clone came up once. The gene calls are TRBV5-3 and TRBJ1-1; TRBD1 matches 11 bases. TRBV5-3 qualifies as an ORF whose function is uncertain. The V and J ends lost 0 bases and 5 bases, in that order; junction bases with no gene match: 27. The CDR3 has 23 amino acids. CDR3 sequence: CARSLGPSCNIVGTGGRRTEAFF. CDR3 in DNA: TGTGCCAGAAGCTTGGGCCCAAGCTGTAACATTGTGGGGACAGGGGGACGTAGGACTGAAGCTTTCTTT.

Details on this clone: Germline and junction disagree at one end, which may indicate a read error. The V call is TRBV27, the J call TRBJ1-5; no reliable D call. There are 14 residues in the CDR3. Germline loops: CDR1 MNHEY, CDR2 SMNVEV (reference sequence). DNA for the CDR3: TGTGCCAGCAGTTTTGGAACGGCCAATCAACCCCAGCATTTT. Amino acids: CASSFGTANQPQHF.

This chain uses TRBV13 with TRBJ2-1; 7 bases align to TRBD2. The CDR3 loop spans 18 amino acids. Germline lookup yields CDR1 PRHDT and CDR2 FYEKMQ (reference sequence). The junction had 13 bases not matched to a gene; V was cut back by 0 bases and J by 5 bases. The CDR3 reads CASSLGGSGPSGDNEQFF. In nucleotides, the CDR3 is TGTGCCAGCAGCTTAGGGGGGTCGGGCCCTAGCGGAGACAATGAGCAGTTCTTC.

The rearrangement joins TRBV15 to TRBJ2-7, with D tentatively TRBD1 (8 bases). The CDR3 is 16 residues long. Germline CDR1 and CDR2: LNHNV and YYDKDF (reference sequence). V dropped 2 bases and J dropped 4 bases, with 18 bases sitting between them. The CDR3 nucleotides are TGTGCCACCAGCAGACAAGCGGGGACAGGATTTTACGAGCAGTACTTC. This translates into CATSRQAGTGFYEQYF.

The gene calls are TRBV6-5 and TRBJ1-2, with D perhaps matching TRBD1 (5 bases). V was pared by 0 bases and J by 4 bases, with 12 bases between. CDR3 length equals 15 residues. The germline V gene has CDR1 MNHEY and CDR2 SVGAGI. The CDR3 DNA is TGTGCCAGCAGTTACTCGAGCAGGGCGGGCTATGGCTACACCTTC. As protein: CASSYSSRAGYGYTF.

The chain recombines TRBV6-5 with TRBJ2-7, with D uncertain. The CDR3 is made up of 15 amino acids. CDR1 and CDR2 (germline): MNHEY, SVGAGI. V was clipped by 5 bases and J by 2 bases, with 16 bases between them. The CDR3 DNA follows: TGTGCCAGCAGTCCTCTGGGGTCCCGACCCTACGAGCAGTACTTC. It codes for CASSPLGSRPYEQYF.

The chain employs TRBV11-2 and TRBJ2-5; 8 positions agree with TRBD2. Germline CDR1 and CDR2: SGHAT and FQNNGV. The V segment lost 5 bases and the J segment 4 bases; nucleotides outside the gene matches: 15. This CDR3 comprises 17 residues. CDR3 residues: CASSPPQPAGVGETQYF. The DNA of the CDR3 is TGTGCCAGCAGCCCCCCCCAGCCAGCGGGAGTCGGAGAGACCCAGTACTTC.